The TCR beta chain described here comes from a study of Ad26.COV2.S vaccination and SARS-CoV-2 variants. V was cut by 5 bases and J by 4 bases, with 9 bases left in between. Germline V gene lookup returns CDR1 SEHNR and CDR2 FQNEAQ (reference sequence). The CDR3 loop spans 12 amino acids. Sequenced by immunoSEQ multiplex PCR; TCRdb stores in-frame clones only, minus some. This sample yields some 450,000 clones, of which roughly 91% are seen a single time; around 4.2% belongs to the top ten. Treatment meaning: about 20 received Ad26.COV2.S at low or high dose, single or two shots; 5 received placebo; per-sample allocation not given. The investigators took samples on day 63 after the first vaccine or placebo injection.

This material consisted of peripheral blood, taken in a trial of Ad26.COV2.S vaccine versus placebo. The clonotype was recovered from a person aged 18-65 years who received the Ad26.COV2.S COVID-19 vaccine or a placebo. The V and J genes are TRBV7-9 and TRBJ2-7; perhaps TRBD1 as D (5 bases). CDR3 protein: CASSVTAYEQYF. CDR3 in DNA: TGTGCCAGCAGCGTGACAGCATACGAGCAGTACTTC.